This TCR beta chain was profiled in a study of identical twins. Findings and caveats of the study: Insertions ran lower in abundant cord blood beta clonotypes, though not in memory repertoires.

One entry per CDR3 protein, called by TCRdb with MiXCR from the 5' RACE reads. Here the sample spans hundreds of thousands of distinct CDR3 sequences, roughly 8.6% being singletons. With regard to this clonotype: No antigen is known for it.

Germline CDR1 and CDR2: MNHEY and SVGAGI. V shed 5 bases and J 3 bases; nucleotides not matched to a gene: 4. This CDR3 has 14 amino acids. This sample was also put to use in a study of yellow fever vaccine responses in identical twins.

The genes are TRBV6-5 and TRBJ2-1; 7 bases match TRBD1. The clonotype originates from a woman younger than 30 in good health. Sequencing input: CD8+ T cells sorted from blood. This CDR3 reads CASSLDRDYNEQFF. CDR3 in DNA: TGTGCCAGCAGTCTCGACAGGGACTACAATGAGCAGTTCTTC.